This T cell receptor (beta chain) was profiled in a study of glioma-infiltrating T cells. The iRepertoire nested amplicon-rescue multiplex PCR amplified TCR alpha and beta CDR3s from RNA. MiXCR was run by TCRdb on the multiplex PCR reads, yielding one entry per CDR3 protein. Here the sample spans more than 95,000 distinct CDR3 sequences, roughly 25% being singletons. Whole-study findings and limits: Tissue-blood divergence was below expectation in non-neoplastic patients, above in gliomas.

In regard to this clonotype: The antigen is unknown.

The V gene lost 3 bases and the J gene lost 1 base, with 16 bases spanning the gap. This CDR3 is 16 amino acids long. CDR1 LNHDA and CDR2 SQIVND come from the germline V gene (reference sequence). The sequenced sample was glioma tissue, nonneoplastic brain tissue, or PBMCs (not recorded which). The TCR was taken from a human donor with low-grade glioma or glioblastoma, undergoing nonglioma brain surgery, or in good health (not recorded which). The chain links TRBV19 to TRBJ2-7; D ambiguous. CDR3 bases: TGTGCCAGTAGTATCACGAATGGGGTACTGTCCTACGAGCAGTACTTC. This sequence encodes CASSITNGVLSYEQYF.